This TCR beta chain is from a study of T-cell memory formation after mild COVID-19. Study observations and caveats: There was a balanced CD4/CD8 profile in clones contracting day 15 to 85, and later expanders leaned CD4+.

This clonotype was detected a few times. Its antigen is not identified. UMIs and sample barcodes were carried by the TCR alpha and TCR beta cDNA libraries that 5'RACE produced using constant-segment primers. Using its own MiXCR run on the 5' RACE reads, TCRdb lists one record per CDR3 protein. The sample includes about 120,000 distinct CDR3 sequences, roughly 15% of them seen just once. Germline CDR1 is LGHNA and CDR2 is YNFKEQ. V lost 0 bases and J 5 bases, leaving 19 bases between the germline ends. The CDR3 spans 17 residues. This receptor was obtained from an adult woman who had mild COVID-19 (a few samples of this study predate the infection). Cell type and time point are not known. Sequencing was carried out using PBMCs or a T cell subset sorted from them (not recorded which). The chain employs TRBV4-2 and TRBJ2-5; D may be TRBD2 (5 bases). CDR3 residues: CASSQEFGVFLGETQYF. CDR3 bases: TGTGCCAGCAGCCAAGAATTCGGGGTCTTCTTAGGGGAGACCCAGTACTTC.